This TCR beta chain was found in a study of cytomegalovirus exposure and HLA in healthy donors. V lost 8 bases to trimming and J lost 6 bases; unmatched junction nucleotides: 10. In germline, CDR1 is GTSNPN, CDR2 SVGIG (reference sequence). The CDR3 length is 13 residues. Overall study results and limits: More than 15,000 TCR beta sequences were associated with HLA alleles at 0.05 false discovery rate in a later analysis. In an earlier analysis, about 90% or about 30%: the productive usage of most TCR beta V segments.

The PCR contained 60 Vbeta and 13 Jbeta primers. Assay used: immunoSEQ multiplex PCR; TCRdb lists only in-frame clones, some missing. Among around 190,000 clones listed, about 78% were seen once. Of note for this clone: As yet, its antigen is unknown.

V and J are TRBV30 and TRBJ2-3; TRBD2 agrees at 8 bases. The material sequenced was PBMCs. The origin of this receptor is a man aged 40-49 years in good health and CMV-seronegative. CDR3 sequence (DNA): TGTGCCCTGACCAAGCGGGAGTCTGATACGCAGTATTTT. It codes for CALTKRESDTQYF.